The 17 T cell receptor beta chains below were found in one sample sequenced in a study of cytomegalovirus exposure and HLA in healthy donors. Use of 60 Vbeta and 13 Jbeta primers characterized the PCR. Produced via immunoSEQ multiplex PCR; TCRdb's table is partial and in-frame only. The sample contains 150,000 to 200,000 clones, around four fifths of which appear only once. Input material: PBMCs. The receptors come from a man between 18 and 35 years old in good health and CMV-seropositive.

The chain joins TRBV2 to TRBJ2-1; no reliable D call. V dropped 1 base and J dropped 9 bases, with 4 bases sitting between them. The CDR3 totals 11 residues. CDR1 is SNHLY and CDR2 is FYNNEI in the germline V gene. Here the CDR3 reads CASSEGAEQFF. The CDR3 DNA reads TGTGCCAGCAGTGAAGGGGCTGAGCAGTTCTTC.

The chain recombines TRBV10-3 with TRBJ1-1, with TRBD1 matching 9 bases. The V and J ends lost 8 bases and 1 base, in that order; junction bases with no gene match: 14. Per the germline V gene, CDR1 is ENHRY and CDR2 is SYGVKD. This CDR3 has 17 residues. The DNA for the CDR3 is TGTGCCATCGGTGCCGGGACAGGGTCCGCAAGGAACACTGAAGCTTTCTTT. The encoded protein is CAIGAGTGSARNTEAFF.

The rearrangement links TRBV9 to TRBJ2-3; the match to TRBD2 covers 11 bases. Trimming at V came to 0 bases and at J to 2 bases, leaving 5 bases not matched to a gene. The CDR3 sequence is 17 residues long. Germline lookup yields CDR1 SGDLS and CDR2 YYNGEE. The CDR3 region is CASSVGGLAVLTDTQYF. As DNA, the CDR3 is TGTGCCAGCAGCGTAGGGGGACTAGCGGTCCTCACAGATACGCAGTATTTT.

The chain links TRBV21-1 to TRBJ1-1; the table assigns TRBD1, which was not confirmed against the DNA. TRBV21-1 is labeled a pseudogene. The CDR3 extends over 15 amino acids. CDR3 protein: CASSNFLPGGTEAFF. The CDR3, as DNA: TGTGCCAGCAGCAATTTCCTACCAGGGGGCACTGAAGCTTTCTTT.

The V call is TRBV28, the J call TRBJ2-3; 7 nucleotides match TRBD2. The CDR3 extends over 14 amino acids. CDR1 MDHEN and CDR2 SYDVKM come from the germline V gene. The junction had 10 bases not matched to a gene; V was cut back by 7 bases and J by 6 bases. The chain's CDR3 is CASNDLAVGDTQYF. CDR3 nucleotide sequence: TGTGCCAGCAACGACCTAGCGGTAGGGGATACGCAGTATTTT.

The V gene is TRBV30, the J gene TRBJ1-6; 8 nucleotides agree with TRBD1. The CDR3 extends over 14 amino acids. Germline values: CDR1 GTSNPN, CDR2 SVGIG (reference sequence). J gave up 10 bases and V 2 bases, and 7 bases lay outside the gene matches. The CDR3 coding sequence is TGTGCCTGGAGTCCCGGGACAGGACACTCACCCCTCCACTTT. It is translated as CAWSPGTGHSPLHF.

The rearrangement joins TRBV6-5 to TRBJ2-7, with 9 bases matching TRBD1. V trimming: 2 bases; J trimming: 5 bases; junction bases outside the gene matches: 4. Germline assignment: CDR1 MNHEY and CDR2 SVGAGI. This CDR3 has 14 amino acids. DNA of the CDR3: TGTGCCAGCAGTTACGGGGACAGGGATGACGAGCAGTACTTC. This sequence encodes CASSYGDRDDEQYF.

The chain has TRBV12-5 and TRBJ1-1, with D tentatively TRBD1 (5 bases). CDR3 length: 19 amino acids. Germline CDR1 reads LGHNT; CDR2 reads FRNRAP. The V gene lost 7 bases and the J gene lost 0 bases, with 27 bases spanning the gap. The CDR3 loop reads CASDYLDPIKPGVNTEAFF. The CDR3, as DNA: TGTGCTAGTGATTACCTCGACCCGATTAAACCGGGGGTGAACACTGAAGCTTTCTTT. Full variable domain (remainder filled in from reference TRBV12-5 and TRBJ1-1): DARVTQTPRHKVTEMGQEVTMRCQPILGHNTVFWYRQTMMQGLELLAYFRNRAPLDDSGMPKDRFSAEMPDATLATLKIQPSEPRDSAVYFCASDYLDPIKPGVNTEAFFGQGTRLTVV.

This clone was recorded a few times. The chain is built from TRBV7-8 and TRBJ1-4; 7 positions agree with TRBD1. Trimming at V came to 3 bases and at J to 5 bases, leaving 6 bases not matched to a gene. The CDR3 runs to 15 residues. CDR1 and CDR2 from the germline V gene are SGHVS and FQNEAQ. This chain's CDR3 is CASSFLQGKNEKLFF. The CDR3 bases are TGTGCCAGCAGCTTTTTACAGGGGAAGAATGAAAAACTGTTTTTT.

The chain couples TRBV18 to TRBJ2-7; D might be TRBD1 (6 bases). The germline CDR1 and CDR2 sequences are KGHSH and LQKENI. Trimming cost V 0 bases and J 6 bases, with 6 bases left between them. This CDR3 region has 12 residues. The CDR3 nucleotides are TGTGCCAGCTCACCACCGGGGGCCGAGCAGTACTTC. It yields the protein CASSPPGAEQYF. The variable domain in full, completed from reference TRBV18 and TRBJ2-7, reads NAGVMQNPRHLVRRRGQEARLRCSPMKGHSHVYWYRQLPEEGLKFMVYLQKENIIDESGMPKERFSAEFPKEGPSILRIQQVVRGDSAAYFCASSPPGAEQYFGPGTRLTVT.

This clone has just a few counts. V is TRBV19 and J is TRBJ2-7; 8 nucleotides agree with TRBD1. The V gene's germline CDR1 is LNHDA and CDR2 SQIVND (reference sequence). Trimming cost V 1 base and J 5 bases; bases outside gene matches: 1. This CDR3 has 13 amino acids. The CDR3 region is CASSIGGQDEQYF. The CDR3 DNA follows: TGTGCCAGTAGTATAGGGGGACAGGACGAGCAGTACTTC.

This chain's CDR3 is CASQDRGLTEKLFF. The CDR3 region has the DNA TGTGCCAGCCAAGACAGGGGCCTTACCGAAAAACTGTTTTTT. The chain joins TRBV6-1 to TRBJ1-4; 8 bases are shared with TRBD1. The CDR3 is 14 amino acids. Looked up from germline, CDR1 is MNHNS and CDR2 is SASEGT. Trimming at V came to 8 bases and at J to 8 bases, leaving 10 bases not matched to a gene.

The chain has TRBV28 and TRBJ1-2; D gene unclear. CDR3 size: 15 residues. Germline V CDR1 and CDR2: MDHEN, SYDVKM. The CDR3 DNA is TGTGCGAGTTCCCCCGCGGAGGGAGTGCACTATGGCTACACCTTC. This sequence encodes CASSPAEGVHYGYTF.

As concerns this clone: The CDR3 does not end in the conserved phenylalanine or tryptophan, so this is likely a read error. The J gene is TRBJ1-6, the V gene TRBV6-5; D is undetermined. The ends were cut back, 2 bases at V and 3 bases at J, with 5 bases in the middle. The CDR3 has 14 residues. Germline V lookup: CDR1 MNHEY, CDR2 SVGAGI. CDR3 sequence: CASSYRNYNSPLHL. CDR3 DNA sequence: TGTGCCAGCAGTTACAGGAACTATAATTCACCCCTCCACCTT.

The CDR3 sequence is CASSLLGTGNQPQHF. CDR3 coding DNA: TGTGCCAGCAGCCTCCTCGGGACAGGCAATCAGCCCCAGCATTTT. The chain uses TRBV7-9 and TRBJ1-5; 7 nucleotides agree with TRBD1. The V segment lost 5 bases and the J segment 2 bases; nucleotides outside the gene matches: 6. Germline V gene sequence: CDR1 SEHNR, CDR2 FQNEAQ (reference sequence). This CDR3 has 15 amino acids.

V and J are TRBV27 and TRBJ1-2; possibly TRBD1 for D (5 bases). With 3 bases removed from V and 4 bases from J, the gap between germline ends came to 9 bases. The V gene's germline CDR1 is MNHEY and CDR2 SMNVEV (reference sequence). This CDR3 is built from 13 residues. In nucleotides, the CDR3 is TGTGCCAGCAGTTTTGGAGGGGCCTATGGCTACACCTTC. Residues: CASSFGGAYGYTF.

The V and J genes are TRBV6-6 and TRBJ2-1; D possibly corresponds to TRBD2 (7 bases). CDR1 MNHNY and CDR2 SVGAGI come from the germline V gene (reference sequence). V dropped 0 bases and J dropped 4 bases, with 13 bases sitting between them. The CDR3 is 16 residues long. CDR3 nucleotides: TGTGCCAGCAGTTACTCGAGTGGGGGGGCTTACAATGAGCAGTTCTTC. It yields the protein CASSYSSGGAYNEQFF.